This TCR beta chain was retrieved from a study of CD8 T cells in ankylosing spondylitis. Study observations and caveats: The study looked at matched synovial fluid samples from ankylosing spondylitis patients. Disease-linked clones were reported to be significantly enriched there. Typical of ankylosing spondylitis blood, it appeared, was a TCR beta motif of eight highly homologous variants.

In regard to this clonotype: As yet, its antigen is unknown.

TCRdb re-analysed the 5' RACE reads in MiXCR, keeping a single row per CDR3 protein. The table has 500,000 to 550,000 distinct CDR3 sequences, roughly 13% seen once. Source material: blood, either unsorted or a sorted T cell fraction (not recorded which). This TCR derives from a male donor with ankylosing spondylitis.

The CDR3 DNA reads TGTGCCAGCACCCTCCTGGCCACAGGGAGCTACAATGAGCAGTTCTTC. This gives the protein CASTLLATGSYNEQFF. The gene calls are TRBV2 and TRBJ2-1; tentative D call: TRBD1 (6 bases). Trimming took 7 bases from V and 3 from J, leaving 19 bases between them. Germline V lookup: CDR1 SNHLY, CDR2 FYNNEI. CDR3 size: 16 residues. The full variable domain, in which reference TRBV2 and TRBJ2-1 provide the parts outside the CDR3, is EPEVTQTPSHQVTQMGQEVILRCVPISNHLYFYWYRQILGQKVEFLVSFYNNEISEKSEIFDDQFSVERPDGSNFTLKIRSTKLEDSAMYFCASTLLATGSYNEQFFGPGTRLTVL.